The 31 T cell receptor beta chains listed next were all sequenced from one sample in a study of T cell clones after liver transplantation. Using immunoSEQ multiplex PCR, the repertoire was profiled, and TCRdb retains in-frame clones only, with some absent. The data hold 95,000 to 110,000 clones, with about 88% observed a single time. The sequenced sample was CD4+ T cells from blood, obtained approximately 45 months after liver transplant. The receptors shown here come from a human patient who received a liver transplant. Some of these T cells may belong to the graft donor.

The V gene is TRBV9, the J gene TRBJ2-7; D gene uncertain. Germline values: CDR1 SGDLS, CDR2 YYNGEE. The CDR3 covers 15 residues. Deletions cut 4 bases from V and 3 bases from J, with 17 bases between. CDR3 sequence: CASSPRGDGVYEQYF. The CDR3 DNA follows: TGTGCCAGCAGCCCTCGTGGTGATGGGGTCTACGAGCAGTACTTC.

The chain combines TRBV18 with TRBJ1-2, with D possibly matching TRBD1 (5 bases). The CDR3 is made up of 13 amino acids. Between the trimmed V and J ends, which lost 5 bases and 5 bases, there was a span of 12 bases. Germline V gives CDR1 KGHSH, CDR2 LQKENI. The CDR3 here is CASSRQGQYGYTF. DNA for the CDR3: TGTGCCAGCTCAAGGCAGGGTCAATATGGCTACACCTTC.

This clone was counted once. The rearrangement joins TRBV19 to TRBJ1-4; 8 bases match TRBD1. Trimming took 9 bases from V and 8 from J; bases not matched to a gene: 8. The CDR3 covers 13 residues. The germline V gene encodes CDR1 LNHDA and CDR2 SQIVND (reference sequence). CDR3 nucleotide sequence: TGTGCCAGCATGGACAGGGTAGAGGAAAAACTGTTTTTT. Encoded protein: CASMDRVEEKLFF. Full variable domain (remainder filled in from reference TRBV19 and TRBJ1-4): DGGITQSPKYLFRKEGQNVTLSCEQNLNHDAMYWYRQDPGQGLRLIYYSQIVNDFQKGDIAEGYSVSREKKESFPLTVTSAQKNPTAFYLCASMDRVEEKLFFGSGTQLSVL.

The V call is TRBV4-2, the J call TRBJ1-1; D is possibly TRBD1 (5 bases). Germline assignment: CDR1 LGHNA and CDR2 YNFKEQ. The CDR3 contains 13 residues. V was pared by 0 bases and J by 6 bases, with 8 bases between. The CDR3 here is CASSQEDNSEAFF. The CDR3 coding sequence is TGTGCCAGCAGCCAAGAGGACAACTCTGAAGCTTTCTTT.

The rearrangement joins TRBV9 to TRBJ1-3; a possible D gene is TRBD1 (6 bases). CDR1 is SGDLS, CDR2 YYNGEE, per germline. This CDR3 has 16 amino acids. Trimming took 0 bases from V and 2 from J, leaving 12 bases between them. The CDR3 sequence is CASSVVGKGAGNTIYF. The CDR3 DNA follows: TGTGCCAGCAGCGTAGTCGGAAAGGGGGCTGGAAACACCATATATTTT.

This sequence joins TRBV7-8 and TRBJ1-5; D is unresolved. The CDR3 is 15 residues long. Germline V gives CDR1 SGHVS, CDR2 FQNEAQ. Trimming cost V 4 bases and J 1 base, with 11 bases left between them. CDR3 DNA sequence: TGTGCCAGCAGCTCCCGGGCCGGGAGCAATCAGCCCCAGCATTTT. The encoded protein is CASSSRAGSNQPQHF.

The genes are TRBV9 and TRBJ2-7, with 11 bases that match TRBD1. The germline CDR1 and CDR2 sequences are SGDLS and YYNGEE. The CDR3 contains 14 residues. Trimming removed 1 base from V and 5 bases from J; junction bases left unmatched: 2. CDR3 sequence: CASSVLDRGHEQYF. Written as DNA, the CDR3 is TGTGCCAGCAGCGTACTGGACAGGGGGCACGAGCAGTACTTC.

A single count supports this clone. The chain has TRBV29-1 and TRBJ1-6; D remains unclear. Trimming stripped 5 bases from V and 8 bases from J, with 13 bases between. Germline lookup yields CDR1 SQVTM and CDR2 ANQGSEA. The CDR3 runs to 13 residues. The CDR3: CSVSPGGDSPLHF. The CDR3 nucleotides are TGCAGCGTTTCTCCCGGCGGGGATTCACCCCTCCACTTT.

The V call is TRBV4-2, the J call TRBJ2-1; 11 bases match TRBD2. The CDR3 consists of 16 residues. Trimming cost V 4 bases and J 3 bases; bases outside gene matches: 5. Germline V gene data show CDR1 as LGHNA and CDR2 as YNFKEQ. The CDR3 here is CASSPMTSGVYNEQFF. The CDR3, as DNA: TGTGCCAGCAGCCCTATGACTAGCGGGGTCTACAATGAGCAGTTCTTC.

The rearrangement links TRBV18 to TRBJ1-3; 10 nucleotides align to TRBD1. CDR3 length: 21 amino acids. Germline V gene lookup returns CDR1 KGHSH and CDR2 LQKENI. J gave up 0 bases and V 0 bases, and 14 bases lay outside the gene matches. The CDR3 is CASSPPRRGQGPTRSGNTIYF. DNA of the CDR3: TGTGCCAGCTCACCACCCAGACGGGGACAGGGGCCAACCCGCTCTGGAAACACCATATATTTT. Based on the CDR3 plus reference TRBV18 and TRBJ1-3, the full variable domain is NAGVMQNPRHLVRRRGQEARLRCSPMKGHSHVYWYRQLPEEGLKFMVYLQKENIIDESGMPKERFSAEFPKEGPSILRIQQVVRGDSAAYFCASSPPRRGQGPTRSGNTIYFGEGSWLTVV.

The chain couples TRBV30 to TRBJ2-7; 10 positions match TRBD2. The CDR3 is 14 amino acids. Trimming removed 4 bases from V and 4 bases from J; junction bases left unmatched: 7. Germline V gene sequence: CDR1 GTSNPN, CDR2 SVGIG (reference sequence). CDR3 DNA sequence: TGTGCCTGGACCACAGCGGGAGGGCCTTACGAGCAGTACTTC. Translation gives CAWTTAGGPYEQYF. The full variable domain, completed using reference TRBV30 and TRBJ2-7, is SQTIHQWPATLVQPVGSPLSLECTVEGTSNPNLYWYRQAAGRGLQLLFYSVGIGQISSEVPQNLSASRPQDRQFILSSKKLLLSDSGFYLCAWTTAGGPYEQYFGPGTRLTVT.

The chain links TRBV6-5 to TRBJ1-2; D gene unclear. The CDR3 has 13 residues. Trimming cost V 6 bases and J 3 bases, with 11 bases left between them. The germline gives CDR1 MNHEY, CDR2 SVGAGI. DNA for the CDR3: TGTGCCAGCAGGCTCCGGGTCTACTATGGCTACACCTTC. Protein sequence: CASRLRVYYGYTF.

The chain joins TRBV6-1 to TRBJ1-3; weak D call: TRBD1 (6 bases). The V and J ends lost 2 bases and 4 bases respectively, with 15 bases between them. The CDR3 is 16 residues long. Per the germline V gene, CDR1 is MNHNS and CDR2 is SASEGT. The CDR3 spells CASSEFPVGAGNTIYF. CDR3 in DNA: TGTGCCAGCAGTGAATTCCCGGTGGGGGCGGGAAACACCATATATTTT.

The chain carries TRBV4-1 and TRBJ1-5, with D maybe TRBD1 (6 bases). From germline, CDR1 is MGHRA and CDR2 YSYEKL. Trimming pared 1 base from V and 11 bases from J, leaving 18 bases between. This CDR3 region has 15 residues. The CDR3 is CASSQADGGTVAQHF. The CDR3 DNA is TGCGCCAGCAGCCAAGCTGACGGGGGCACGGTGGCCCAGCATTTT.

The gene calls are TRBV19 and TRBJ2-1, with TRBD2 identical over 12 bases. Germline trimming cut 6 bases from V and 4 bases from J; bases unmatched to any gene: 7. The CDR3 sequence is 16 residues long. From germline, CDR1 is LNHDA and CDR2 SQIVND (reference sequence). In DNA form, the CDR3 reads TGTGCCAGTAGGAGCAGGACTAGCGGGGAGTACAATGAGCAGTTCTTC. Protein product: CASRSRTSGEYNEQFF.

This clone was picked up many times. The chain couples TRBV6-5 to TRBJ1-1; 7 bases agree with TRBD1. The V and J ends lost 5 bases and 6 bases, in that order; junction bases with no gene match: 6. From germline, CDR1 is MNHEY and CDR2 SVGAGI. The CDR3 is 13 amino acids. This chain's CDR3 is CASSQGQSPEAFF. Here the CDR3 DNA reads TGTGCCAGCAGTCAGGGACAGAGCCCTGAAGCTTTCTTT.

The V call is TRBV19, the J call TRBJ2-1; no definite D call. Germline CDR1 is LNHDA and CDR2 is SQIVND (reference sequence). The CDR3 extends over 14 amino acids. The germline V and J ends were trimmed by 6 bases and 5 bases, with 14 bases remaining between them. The CDR3 loop is CASRSQVGHNEQFF. For the CDR3, the DNA is TGTGCCAGTAGGTCCCAGGTCGGTCACAATGAGCAGTTCTTC. The full variable domain, in which reference TRBV19 and TRBJ2-1 provide the parts outside the CDR3, is DGGITQSPKYLFRKEGQNVTLSCEQNLNHDAMYWYRQDPGQGLRLIYYSQIVNDFQKGDIAEGYSVSREKKESFPLTVTSAQKNPTAFYLCASRSQVGHNEQFFGPGTRLTVL.

This clone was counted a few times. The chain links TRBV5-4 to TRBJ2-3, with 7 nucleotides matching TRBD2. The ends lost 3 bases at V and 1 base at J; junction bases unmatched: 2. Germline V gene data show CDR1 as SGHNT and CDR2 as YYREEE (reference sequence). The CDR3 extends over 14 amino acids. CDR3 in amino acids: CASSSGGGTDTQYF. CDR3 DNA sequence: TGTGCCAGCAGCTCTGGGGGGGGCACAGATACGCAGTATTTT.

This chain joins TRBV15 and TRBJ2-7; the D gene is possibly TRBD1 (5 bases). Germline-derived CDR1 and CDR2 are LNHNV and YYDKDF (reference sequence). The length of the CDR3 is 13 residues. Trimming left V 1 base short and J 5 bases short, with 9 bases between. The CDR3 DNA reads as TGTGCCACCAGCAGAGGGGGCCGTCACGAGCAGTACTTC. This sequence encodes CATSRGGRHEQYF. Complete variable domain (other parts from reference TRBV15 and TRBJ2-7): DAMVIQNPRYQVTQFGKPVTLSCSQTLNHNVMYWYQQKSSQAPKLLFHYYDKDFNNEADTPDNFQSRRPNTSFCFLDIRSPGLGDTAMYLCATSRGGRHEQYFGPGTRLTVT.

J is TRBJ2-3 and V is TRBV6-4; TRBD2 matches at 10 bases. V gave up 6 bases and J gave up 4 bases; unmatched junction bases: 16. Germline lookup yields CDR1 MRHNA and CDR2 SNTAGT. The CDR3 is made up of 18 amino acids. CDR3 amino acids: CASSPARGSGGPADTQYF. CDR3 coding DNA: TGTGCCAGCAGCCCCGCGAGGGGTAGCGGGGGGCCGGCAGATACGCAGTATTTT.

This chain connects TRBV25-1 to TRBJ1-6, with 10 positions matching TRBD1. The CDR3 totals 14 residues. Germline V gives CDR1 MGHDK, CDR2 SYGVNS. The V and J ends lost 7 bases and 9 bases, in that order; junction bases with no gene match: 6. The CDR3 DNA follows: TGTGCCAGCACTCTGACAGGGGGCAGTTCACCCCTCCACTTT. This codes for CASTLTGGSSPLHF.

This clone was detected a few times. The V call is TRBV10-1, the J call TRBJ2-2, with 9 bases fitting TRBD1. This CDR3 is 18 amino acids long. V lost 7 bases, J lost 0 bases, and 12 bases stayed unmatched. CDR1 is WNHNN and CDR2 is SYGVQD in the germline V gene (reference sequence). This chain's CDR3 is CASTGTGKITTNTGELFF. In nucleotides, the CDR3 is TGCGCCAGCACCGGGACAGGGAAAATAACCACGAACACCGGGGAGCTGTTTTTT.

The rearrangement joins TRBV10-3 to TRBJ2-1; TRBD1 might be the D (5 bases). Germline CDR1 reads ENHRY; CDR2 reads SYGVKD. V was trimmed by 5 bases and J by 7 bases, leaving 9 bases between them. The CDR3 loop spans 12 amino acids. The CDR3 DNA reads as TGTGCCATCAGTCCAACAGGTAATGAGCAGTTCTTC. It encodes CAISPTGNEQFF.

Only a few counts were recorded for this clone. The same CDR3 arises from other DNA sequences in this sample as well. The chain carries TRBV20-1 and TRBJ1-1; D is ambiguous. Trimming pared 7 bases from V and 0 bases from J, leaving 6 bases between. The CDR3 consists of 11 residues. Germline CDR1 DFQATT, CDR2 SNEGSKA (reference sequence). The CDR3 reads CSVVLNTEAFF. As DNA, the CDR3 is TGCAGTGTTGTATTGAACACTGAAGCTTTCTTT.

J is TRBJ2-5 and V is TRBV27; unclear D gene. Near its end, the DNA agrees better with TRBJ2-7, so the J call may be wrong. Germline CDR1 MNHEY, CDR2 SMNVEV (reference sequence). CDR3 length equals 14 residues. In nucleotides, the CDR3 is TGTGCCAGCAGCACCCTCGGGCCCTCCTACGAGCAGTACTTC. It codes for CASSTLGPSYEQYF.

The gene calls are TRBV5-6 and TRBJ1-2; D not resolved. V lost 1 base and J lost 0, with 7 bases in between. Germline V gene sequence: CDR1 SGHDT, CDR2 YYEEEE. This CDR3 is built from 14 residues. This chain's CDR3 is CASSLPIANYGYTF. CDR3 coding DNA: TGTGCCAGCAGCTTGCCAATAGCTAACTATGGCTACACCTTC.

The chain carries TRBV5-8 and TRBJ2-5; no clear D. V was clipped by 1 base and J by 7 bases, with 14 bases between them. Germline V lookup: CDR1 SGHTS, CDR2 YDEGEE. The CDR3 has 14 residues. The CDR3 protein is CASSLRLEGRTQYF. CDR3 nucleotide sequence: TGTGCCAGCAGCTTGAGGCTTGAAGGGCGGACCCAGTACTTC.

The J gene is TRBJ2-7, the V gene TRBV27; 7 bases map to TRBD2. Trimming at V came to 9 bases and at J to 1 base, leaving 6 bases not matched to a gene. The CDR3 is 13 residues long. CDR1 MNHEY and CDR2 SMNVEV come from the germline V gene (reference sequence). The CDR3 reads CASRPSGSYEQYF. CDR3 nucleotide sequence: TGTGCCAGTCGGCCTAGCGGATCCTACGAGCAGTACTTC.

This clone appeared once. The rearrangement links TRBV9 to TRBJ1-1; maybe TRBD1 (6 bases). This CDR3 is 15 amino acids long. The germline V gene encodes CDR1 SGDLS and CDR2 YYNGEE. V lost 0 bases and J 6 bases, leaving 15 bases between the germline ends. The CDR3 protein is CASSVVAGARSEAFF. As DNA, the CDR3 is TGTGCCAGCAGCGTAGTGGCAGGGGCGAGATCTGAAGCTTTCTTT.

The rearrangement joins TRBV5-3 to TRBJ1-3; D may be TRBD1 (6 bases). TRBV5-3 belongs to the ORF category, with a function that is uncertain. The CDR3 extends over 15 amino acids. V lost 5 bases and J lost 0, with 12 bases in between. The CDR3 coding sequence is TGTGCCAGAAGTCCCGGACAGAACTCTGGAAACACCATATATTTT. Residues: CARSPGQNSGNTIYF.

This clone was observed at least ten times. The chain joins TRBV27 to TRBJ1-5, with 8 bases that match TRBD1. The CDR3 consists of 15 residues. Per germline, CDR1 MNHEY and CDR2 SMNVEV (reference sequence). After removal of 7 bases from V and 8 bases from J, the junction contained 13 bases not matched to a gene. CDR3 protein: CASNKFQGATEPQHF. In DNA form, the CDR3 reads TGTGCCAGCAACAAATTCCAGGGGGCAACGGAGCCCCAGCATTTT.